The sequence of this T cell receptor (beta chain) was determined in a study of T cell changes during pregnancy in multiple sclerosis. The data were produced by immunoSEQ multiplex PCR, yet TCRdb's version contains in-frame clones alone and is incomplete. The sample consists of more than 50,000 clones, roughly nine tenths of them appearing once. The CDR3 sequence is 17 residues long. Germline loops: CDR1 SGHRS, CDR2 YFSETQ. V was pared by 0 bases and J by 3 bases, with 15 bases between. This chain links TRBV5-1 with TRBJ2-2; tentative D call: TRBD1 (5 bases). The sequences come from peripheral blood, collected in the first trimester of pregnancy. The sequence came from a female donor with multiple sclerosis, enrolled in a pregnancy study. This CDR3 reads CASSLAQGSKDTGELFF. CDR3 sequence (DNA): TGCGCCAGCAGCTTGGCTCAGGGTAGTAAGGACACCGGGGAGCTGTTTTTT.